One sample yielded the 23 T cell receptor beta chains listed below, sequenced in a study of blood T cell repertoires in COVID-19. Sequenced by immunoSEQ multiplex PCR; TCRdb stores in-frame clones only, minus some. The sample has 130,000 to 150,000 clones, 88% seen once. The sample was peripheral blood. These receptor sequences come from a man aged 70-80 years with acute or convalescent COVID-19.

This clone was picked up one time. The CDR3 spells CASSVEGFGEQYF. The CDR3 nucleotides are TGTGCCAGCAGCGTAGAGGGGTTTGGCGAGCAGTACTTC. This chain links TRBV9 with TRBJ2-7, with a possible D match to TRBD1 (5 bases). Germline assignment: CDR1 SGDLS and CDR2 YYNGEE. Deletions cut 0 bases from V and 6 bases from J, with 10 bases between. The CDR3 is 13 residues long. Looking up the rest from reference TRBV9 and TRBJ2-7 gives the full variable domain: DSGVTQTPKHLITATGQRVTLRCSPRSGDLSVYWYQQSLDQGLQFLIQYYNGEERAKGNILERFSAQQFPDLHSELNLSSLELGDSALYFCASSVEGFGEQYFGPGTRLTVT.

CDR3 residues: CASSLTTMNTEAFF. Written as DNA, the CDR3 is TGTGCCAGCAGCTTGACAACGATGAACACTGAAGCTTTCTTT. The chain has TRBV5-4 and TRBJ1-1; D uncertain. V shed 1 base and J shed 0 bases, with 7 bases lying between them. This CDR3 has 14 residues. The V gene's germline CDR1 is SGHNT and CDR2 YYREEE (reference sequence). Full variable domain (rest looked up from reference TRBV5-4 and TRBJ1-1): ETGVTQSPTHLIKTRGQQVTLRCSSQSGHNTVSWYQQALGQGPQFIFQYYREEENGRGNFPPRFSGLQFPNYSSELNVNALELDDSALYLCASSLTTMNTEAFFGQGTRLTVV.

V gene TRBV5-4 combines with J gene TRBJ2-7; TRBD1 agrees at 9 bases. Germline lookup yields CDR1 SGHNT and CDR2 YYREEE (reference sequence). The CDR3 covers 16 residues. Trimming cost V 0 bases and J 1 base; bases outside gene matches: 5. CDR3 in DNA: TGTGCCAGCAGCTTGGCCGTGGGGACAGGGTCCTACGAGCAGTACTTC. It encodes CASSLAVGTGSYEQYF.

CDR3 sequence: CASSFGQETQYF. The DNA of the CDR3 is TGTGCCAGCAGCTTCGGTCAAGAGACCCAGTACTTC. The V and J genes are TRBV11-2 and TRBJ2-5; no reliable D call. V lost 3 bases to trimming and J lost 2 bases, with 4 bases between them. Germline lookup yields CDR1 SGHAT and CDR2 FQNNGV. The length of the CDR3 is 12 residues.

The V call is TRBV5-1, the J call TRBJ2-5; tentatively, D is TRBD2 (6 bases). CDR1 is SGHRS and CDR2 is YFSETQ in the germline V gene. This CDR3 has 15 amino acids. V was pared by 5 bases and J by 3 bases, with 17 bases between. This chain's CDR3 is CASRLVPGGEETQYF. The CDR3 region has the DNA TGCGCCAGCAGGCTTGTTCCCGGGGGTGAAGAGACCCAGTACTTC.

The rearrangement uses TRBV10-3 and TRBJ2-7, with TRBD1 identical over 7 bases. This CDR3 comprises 17 residues. In germline, CDR1 is ENHRY, CDR2 SYGVKD. V dropped 3 bases and J dropped 2; count of bases not matched to a gene: 13. The CDR3 region is CAISDTTGTATPYEQYF. In DNA form, the CDR3 reads TGTGCCATCAGTGATACGACGGGGACAGCAACTCCCTACGAGCAGTACTTC.

This chain uses TRBV6-5 with TRBJ1-5; D remains ambiguous. The CDR3 consists of 16 residues. Germline V gives CDR1 MNHEY, CDR2 SVGAGI. V shed 2 bases and J shed 4 bases, with 15 bases lying between them. DNA for the CDR3: TGTGCCAGCAGTTACGACCCGTCGGGAGTGAATCAGCCCCAGCATTTT. It translates to CASSYDPSGVNQPQHF.

The table lists this clone with a count of one. The rearrangement joins TRBV27 to TRBJ2-7; the match to TRBD2 covers 9 bases. Germline V gene lookup returns CDR1 MNHEY and CDR2 SMNVEV (reference sequence). The junction had 12 bases not matched to a gene; V was cut back by 3 bases and J by 0 bases. The CDR3 covers 18 residues. As DNA, the CDR3 is TGTGCCAGCAGTTTGGAAGGTAGAGCGGGGGGAAGCTCCTACGAGCAGTACTTC. This encodes CASSLEGRAGGSSYEQYF.

This chain joins TRBV7-3 and TRBJ1-2; TRBD1 aligns across 8 bases. The V gene's germline CDR1 is SGHTA and CDR2 FQGTGA. V was pared by 5 bases and J by 7 bases, with 6 bases of the junction left unmatched. The length of the CDR3 is 13 residues. CDR3 in amino acids: CASSRGQESGYTF. The CDR3 DNA sequence: TGTGCCAGCAGCCGGGGACAGGAGAGTGGCTACACCTTC.

The chain employs TRBV7-2 and TRBJ1-2, with TRBD1 matching over 8 bases. Germline CDR1 reads SGHTA; CDR2 reads FQGNSA. The CDR3 consists of 15 residues. Trimming removed 4 bases from V and 7 bases from J; junction bases left unmatched: 11. In DNA form, the CDR3 reads TGTGCCAGCAGCTCCCGGACAGGGTTTGACTCTGGCTACACCTTC. Protein: CASSSRTGFDSGYTF.

The chain carries TRBV24-1 and TRBJ2-3; tentative D call: TRBD2 (5 bases). The CDR3 loop spans 14 amino acids. The V and J ends lost 2 bases and 6 bases respectively, with 11 bases between them. Germline V gene lookup returns CDR1 KGHDR and CDR2 SFDVKD. CDR3 protein: CATSDSRTRDTQYF. The CDR3 DNA follows: TGTGCCACCAGTGATTCCCGGACTCGGGATACGCAGTATTTT.

This clone appeared a few times. V and J are TRBV12-5 and TRBJ2-7; 8 nucleotides match TRBD1. This CDR3 has 15 amino acids. Germline values: CDR1 LGHNT, CDR2 FRNRAP. The V and J ends lost 4 bases and 3 bases, in that order; junction bases with no gene match: 8. CDR3 sequence reads: CASGSSTGVDYEQYF. The CDR3 bases are TGTGCTAGTGGTTCCTCGACAGGGGTGGACTACGAGCAGTACTTC.

The count of this clone is one. V is TRBV19 and J is TRBJ2-1, with D unclear. The CDR3 covers 16 residues. Germline assignment: CDR1 LNHDA and CDR2 SQIVND (reference sequence). The ends were cut back, 3 bases at V and 0 bases at J, with 12 bases in the middle. The CDR3 here is CASSMVVYLSYNEQFF. In DNA, the CDR3 is TGTGCCAGTAGTATGGTCGTCTACCTCTCCTACAATGAGCAGTTCTTC.

V is TRBV5-1 and J is TRBJ1-1; D is ambiguous. Germline CDR1 reads SGHRS; CDR2 reads YFSETQ. The V gene lost 2 bases and the J gene lost 1 base, with 9 bases spanning the gap. The CDR3 is 14 residues long. The CDR3 reads CASSFSGPNTEAFF. The CDR3 nucleotides are TGCGCCAGCAGCTTCTCAGGCCCGAACACTGAAGCTTTCTTT.

The CDR3 loop reads CASSIAQATNEKLFF. DNA of the CDR3: TGTGCCAGCAGCATCGCACAGGCAACTAATGAAAAACTGTTTTTT. This chain joins TRBV7-9 and TRBJ1-4; TRBD1 might be the D (5 bases). Trimming pared 5 bases from V and 0 bases from J, leaving 10 bases between. The CDR3 contains 15 residues. Germline V gives CDR1 SEHNR, CDR2 FQNEAQ (reference sequence).

J is TRBJ2-3 and V is TRBV24-1, with TRBD1 identical over 11 bases. This CDR3 comprises 15 residues. CDR1 and CDR2 (germline): KGHDR, SFDVKD. V was pared by 4 bases and J by 4 bases, with 3 bases of the junction left unmatched. CDR3 in amino acids: CATSDPGQGADTQYF. In DNA, the CDR3 is TGTGCCACCAGTGACCCGGGACAGGGGGCAGATACGCAGTATTTT.

This clone came up once. The chain carries TRBV7-9 and TRBJ1-5, with D possibly TRBD1 on 5 matching bases. Trimming removed 3 bases at V and 4 bases at J, with 10 bases between. The V gene's germline CDR1 is SEHNR and CDR2 FQNEAQ (reference sequence). The CDR3 covers 14 residues. Here the CDR3 reads CASSFPGQNQPQHF. CDR3 coding DNA: TGTGCCAGCAGCTTCCCAGGGCAGAATCAGCCCCAGCATTTT.

CDR3 in DNA: TGCAGTCGGGACAGTCAAGAGACCCAGTACTTC. Amino acid sequence: CSRDSQETQYF. This chain connects TRBV20-1 to TRBJ2-5; 7 positions match TRBD1. Trimming at V came to 8 bases and at J to 2 bases, leaving 2 bases not matched to a gene. Germline V CDR1 and CDR2: DFQATT, SNEGSKA (reference sequence). The length of the CDR3 is 11 residues.

This clone occurred once. Other DNA sequences in the same sample also yield this CDR3. The chain recombines TRBV30 with TRBJ1-5; D unresolved. V was cut by 0 bases and J by 5 bases, with 8 bases left in between. Germline V lookup: CDR1 GTSNPN, CDR2 SVGIG (reference sequence). The CDR3 totals 13 residues. The DNA of the CDR3 is TGTGCCTGGAGTGTAAGAGATTATCAGCCCCAGCATTTT. Its translation is CAWSVRDYQPQHF. Full variable domain (outside the CDR3, taken from reference TRBV30 and TRBJ1-5): SQTIHQWPATLVQPVGSPLSLECTVEGTSNPNLYWYRQAAGRGLQLLFYSVGIGQISSEVPQNLSASRPQDRQFILSSKKLLLSDSGFYLCAWSVRDYQPQHFGDGTRLSIL.

The chain links TRBV3-1 (or the pseudogene TRBV3-2) to TRBJ2-5, with a weak D call TRBD1 (8 bases). V lost 3 bases to trimming and J lost 4 bases, with 18 bases between them. The CDR3 sequence is 16 residues long. Germline CDR1 and CDR2: LGHDT and YNNKEL (reference sequence). CDR3: CASSQTGEGDGETQYF. For the CDR3, the DNA is TGTGCCAGCAGCCAGACAGGGGAGGGGGATGGAGAGACCCAGTACTTC.

This clone was observed a single time. CDR3 sequence reads: CASSLTGATEAFF. CDR3 nucleotides: TGCGCCAGCAGCCTCACAGGGGCGACTGAAGCTTTCTTT. The chain joins TRBV5-1 to TRBJ1-1; 7 nucleotides match TRBD1. CDR1 and CDR2 from the germline V gene are SGHRS and YFSETQ. V trimming: 4 bases; J trimming: 5 bases; junction bases outside the gene matches: 5. CDR3 length: 13 residues.

The rearrangement joins TRBV2 to TRBJ2-5, with a weak D call TRBD1 (6 bases). V lost 6 bases to trimming and J lost 2 bases, with 16 bases between them. CDR1 and CDR2 (germline): SNHLY, FYNNEI. The CDR3 has 15 residues. The CDR3, as DNA: TGTGCCAGCAGCTCCCGGGGACACAGACAAGAGACCCAGTACTTC. It is translated as CASSSRGHRQETQYF.

The chain recombines TRBV5-1 with TRBJ2-6; no definite D call. CDR1 and CDR2 (germline): SGHRS, YFSETQ. This CDR3 contains 13 residues. Trimming took off 4 bases at V and 9 bases at J, with 11 bases between the two ends. CDR3 nucleotides: TGCGCCAGCAGCCCGCAGGAATACAACGTCCTGACTTTC. Amino acids: CASSPQEYNVLTF.